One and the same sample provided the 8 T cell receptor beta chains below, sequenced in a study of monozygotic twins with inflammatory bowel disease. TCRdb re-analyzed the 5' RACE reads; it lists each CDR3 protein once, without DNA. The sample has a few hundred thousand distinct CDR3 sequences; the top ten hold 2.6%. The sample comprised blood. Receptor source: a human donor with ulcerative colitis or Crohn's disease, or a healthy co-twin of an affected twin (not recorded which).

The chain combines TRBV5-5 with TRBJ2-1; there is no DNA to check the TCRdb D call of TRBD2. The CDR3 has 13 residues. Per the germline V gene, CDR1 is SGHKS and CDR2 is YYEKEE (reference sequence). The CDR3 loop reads CAKRLAGINEQFF.

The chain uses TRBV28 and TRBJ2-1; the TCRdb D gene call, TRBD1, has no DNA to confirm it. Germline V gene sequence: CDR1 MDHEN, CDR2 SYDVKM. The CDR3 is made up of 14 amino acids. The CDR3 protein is CASRTPQRRNEQFF.

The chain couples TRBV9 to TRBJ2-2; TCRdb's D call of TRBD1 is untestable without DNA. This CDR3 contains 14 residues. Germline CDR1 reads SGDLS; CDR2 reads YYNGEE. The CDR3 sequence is CASSVGGLIGELFF.

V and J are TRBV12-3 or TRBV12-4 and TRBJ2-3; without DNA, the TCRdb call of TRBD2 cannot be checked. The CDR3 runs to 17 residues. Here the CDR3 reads CASSLRRTSGYGDTQYF.

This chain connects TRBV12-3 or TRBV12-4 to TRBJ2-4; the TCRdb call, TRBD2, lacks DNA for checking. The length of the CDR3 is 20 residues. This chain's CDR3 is CASSPPTSYGSLLSKNIQYF.

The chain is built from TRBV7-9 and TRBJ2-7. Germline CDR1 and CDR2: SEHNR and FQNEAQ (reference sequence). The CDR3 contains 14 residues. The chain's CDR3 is CASSPIDIPYEQYF.

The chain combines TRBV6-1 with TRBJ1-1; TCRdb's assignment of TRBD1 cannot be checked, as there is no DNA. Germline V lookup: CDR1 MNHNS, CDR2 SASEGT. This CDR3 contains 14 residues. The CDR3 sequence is CASMKPQGRTEAFF.

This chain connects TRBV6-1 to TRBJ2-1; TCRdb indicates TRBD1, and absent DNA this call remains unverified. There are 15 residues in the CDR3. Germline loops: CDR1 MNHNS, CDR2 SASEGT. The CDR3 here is CASSEAWQGYNEQFF.